The text below deals with one TCR beta chain. The sample belongs to a study of T cells in Graves' hyperthyroidism and ophthalmopathy. Amplified TCR beta CDR3 regions came from RNA transcripts. First-round RT-PCR of the TCR CDR3 relied on the HTBI primer set. MiXCR, run by TCRdb on the multiplex PCR reads, gives a single entry per CDR3 protein. The sample consists of 380,000 or so distinct CDR3 sequences, 13% of them appearing once. Exclusions: uncontrolled infection, other autoimmune disease, pregnancy, lactation. Fresh peripheral blood, around 9.3 ml of it, supplied the PBMCs. Between the trimmed V and J ends, which lost 4 bases and 2 bases, there was a span of 9 bases. This CDR3 contains 13 residues. From germline, CDR1 is LNHDA and CDR2 SQIVND (reference sequence).

This receptor was obtained from a man aged 30 to 45 with Graves' hyperthyroidism that later progressed to Graves' ophthalmopathy. Sequenced: blood. The rearrangement links TRBV19 to TRBJ2-7; D unresolved. Here the CDR3 DNA reads TGTGCCAGTAGTACCCGACGGACCTACGAGCAGTACTTC. Translated: CASSTRRTYEQYF. The full variable domain, completed using reference TRBV19 and TRBJ2-7, is DGGITQSPKYLFRKEGQNVTLSCEQNLNHDAMYWYRQDPGQGLRLIYYSQIVNDFQKGDIAEGYSVSREKKESFPLTVTSAQKNPTAFYLCASSTRRTYEQYFGPGTRLTVT.